This T cell receptor beta chain was captured in a study of blood T cell repertoires in COVID-19. TCRdb's copy holds only in-frame clones and misses some; the assay was immunoSEQ multiplex PCR. Of a few hundred thousand clones in the sample, roughly 90% were seen once. Germline CDR1 and CDR2: SGHVS and FNYEAQ. J lost 1 base, V lost 5 bases, and 5 bases had no gene match. The CDR3 contains 17 residues. The genes are TRBV7-6 and TRBJ1-6, with 10 bases that match TRBD1. The sequence was collected from a woman aged 45-60 years in a cohort exposed to, infected with or recovered from COVID-19 (not recorded which). Sequencing was performed on PBMCs or T cells enriched from blood (not recorded which). Here the CDR3 DNA reads TGTGCCAGCAGCCCGACAGGGGGCTTATCCTATAATTCACCCCTCCACTTT. Its translation is CASSPTGGLSYNSPLHF.